This TCR beta chain was identified in a study of blood T cell repertoires in COVID-19 (dated by TCRdb to about 2020). Regarding the complete study: Samples from collaborators originated in the United States, Italy and Spain and spanned both the acute and convalescent phases of COVID-19. The sample metadata nearly always contained a de-identified subject ID, COVID-19 status, age in years and sex. Samples were obtained from the ongoing ImmuneRACE study (first 160 participants) and from 1,254 subjects provided by 6 global collaborators. The prospective study material was composed of cDNA or gDNA derived from T cells, B-cell-depleted T cells, or PBMCs. HLA class I and class II types, where available, came from metadata supplied by the sample provider rather than from assay-based typing. The dataset comprised deeply sampled blood TCRbeta repertoires from subjects exposed to, actively infected with, or recovered from COVID-19. A freely available public database, intended as a resource for researchers studying the immune response to SARS-CoV-2, is where the repertoires were released. The research as a whole found: The amount of clinical and demographic metadata varied by source and participant and was provided uncurated.

Taken from cysteine to phenylalanine, the CDR3 has 14 residues. Only CDR3 DNA is held: 42 bases, read in frame from base 1. Trimming removed 4 bases from V and 5 bases from J, leaving 13 bases between the germline ends. For CDR1 and CDR2, the germline V gene lists SGDLS and YYNGEE. At one collaborating source in Seattle, patients were enrolled during active infection and were followed longitudinally through the course of disease. The collaborating institutions used their own protocols to collect whole blood in K2EDTA tubes. For TCRbeta analysis, collaborators shipped samples in one of three forms: frozen whole blood, isolated PBMCs, or DNA extracted from either of those sample types. Turning to this clone: This receptor's antigen is unknown. The sample holds no much larger clone one base away, and base qualities are not on file.

TCRbeta CDR3 regions were amplified from genomic DNA by means of the immunoSEQ Assay, a bias-controlled multiplex PCR. From the authors' description of their analysis: Nucleated cell counts per sample were estimated from amplification of reference gene primers within the assay. Sequence reads were collapsed and filtered to measure the absolute abundance of every unique TCRbeta CDR3 rearrangement. Productive Simpson clonality was computed per sample as the square root of Simpson's diversity index over productive rearrangements. This immuneACCESS table, as held by TCRdb, lists in-frame sequences with V and J called but not all clones. Of the missing ones, under half trace to an unresolved V gene in checked studies; the others have no known cause. V, J and clone size are those of that table, while D and trimming were read from the DNA. The sample yields about 370,000 clones; approximately 89% were counted once. The ten largest clones represent 8.5% to 12% of the sample.

Sequencing was done on a sample of peripheral blood. The source is a woman aged 30 to 39 with COVID-19, enrolled during active disease. Recombination linked TRBV9 to TRBJ2-1; the D region possibly corresponds to TRBD1 (6 bases align). The CDR3 is CASSPWGQNNEQFF. Here is the DNA: TGTGCCAGCAGCCCCTGGGGGCAGAACAATGAGCAGTTCTTC.